Listed below are T cell receptor beta chains from one sample, sequenced in a study of blood T cell repertoires in COVID-19. The protocol was immunoSEQ multiplex PCR, while the TCRdb copy is restricted to in-frame clones and leaves out a portion. The table records 200,000 to 250,000 clones, 84% of them present only once. Material for sequencing was peripheral blood. The receptors were sampled from a woman aged 45-60 years with active or convalescent COVID-19. CDR3s include the opening cysteine and the closing phenylalanine or tryptophan. The order of the fields is J gene, V gene, CDR3 protein.

>TRBJ2-1|TRBV2
CASRGQGNNEQFF
>TRBJ1-1|TRBV3-1/TRBV3-2
CASSQVGGGTEAFF
>TRBJ2-1|TRBV7-3
CASSQLAGGPEGNEQFF
>TRBJ2-3|TRBV3-1/TRBV3-2
CASSRTAGGVTDTQYF
>TRBJ2-2|TRBV7-6
CASSSSTGELFF
>TRBJ2-1|TRBV5-1
CASSFLGEQFF
>TRBJ1-1|TRBV29-1
CTVKDRSLNTEAFF
>TRBJ2-3|TRBV5-1
CASSLRAGGSDTQYF
>TRBJ2-3|TRBV25-1
CASSDWAGGTLDTQYF
>TRBJ1-2|TRBV2
CASSRQGPSYGYTF
>TRBJ2-1|TRBV19
CASSSRLAGSYNEQFF
>TRBJ2-5|TRBV7-3
CASSLTLPRFSGAGGKTQYF
>TRBJ2-7|TRBV5-4
CASSLAGGRYEQYF
>TRBJ2-5|TRBV5-1
CASIATSGSETQYF
>TRBJ1-5|TRBV28
CASTLGGPNQPQHF
>TRBJ1-3|TRBV28
CASTEGVYGNTIYF
>TRBJ1-2|TRBV19
CASGNRDGYGYTF
>TRBJ1-1|TRBV5-4
CASSLRSQRGNTEAFF
>TRBJ1-2|TRBV21-1
CASSKDVGRGLGGYTF
>TRBJ1-4|TRBV2
CASSGAGIDEKLFF
>TRBJ2-1|TRBV29-1
CSVGWDTYYNEQFF
>TRBJ2-1|TRBV18
CASSQAGGDYNEQFF
>TRBJ1-1|TRBV18
CASSLGQTEAFF
>TRBJ2-3|TRBV28
CASSLGGPSHTDTQYF
>TRBJ2-1|TRBV21-1
CASSKGVGSGKFF